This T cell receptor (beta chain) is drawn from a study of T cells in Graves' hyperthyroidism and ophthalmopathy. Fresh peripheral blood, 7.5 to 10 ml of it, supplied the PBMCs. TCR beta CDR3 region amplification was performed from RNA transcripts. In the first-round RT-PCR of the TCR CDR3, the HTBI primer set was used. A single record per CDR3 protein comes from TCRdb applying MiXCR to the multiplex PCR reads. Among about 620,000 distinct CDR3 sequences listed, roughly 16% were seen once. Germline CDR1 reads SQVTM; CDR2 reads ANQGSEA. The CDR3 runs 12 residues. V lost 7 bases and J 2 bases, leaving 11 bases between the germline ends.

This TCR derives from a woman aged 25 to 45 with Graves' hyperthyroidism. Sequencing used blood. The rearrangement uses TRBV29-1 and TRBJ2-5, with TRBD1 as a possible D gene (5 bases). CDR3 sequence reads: CSAEDKQETQYF. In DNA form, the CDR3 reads TGCAGCGCAGAGGACAAGCAAGAGACCCAGTACTTC.